This T cell receptor beta chain appears in the sequencing data of a study of T cell responses to AZD1222 COVID-19 vaccine. Study-wide findings and caveats: Without day 14 samples, only post-peak T cell repertoires were studied. Targeting of unmutated variant regions was reportedly seen in nearly half of spike-specific TCRs. Possibly, clonal diversity was underestimated; donors were largely white British and included more females.

Method: immunoSEQ multiplex PCR; TCRdb's copy keeps in-frame clones and lacks some. The sample holds approximately 89,000 clones, 92% seen once. The length of the CDR3 is 14 residues. Deletions cut 2 bases from V and 5 bases from J, with 12 bases between. The germline V gene has CDR1 SGHRS and CDR2 YFSETQ. A word on this clone: Antigen unknown.

The sequence derives from an adult in good health. The chain couples TRBV5-1 to TRBJ2-3; D uncertain. Sequenced material: peripheral blood, taken on day 0 of AZD1222 vaccination. The CDR3 DNA follows: TGCGCCAGCAGCTTCGGACGGATAAGAGATACGCAGTATTTT. Translation gives CASSFGRIRDTQYF.